This T cell receptor (beta chain) appears in the sequencing data of a study of cytomegalovirus exposure and HLA in healthy donors. A word on this clone: Its matching antigen is unknown.

The study, taken as a whole, reports: Through in vitro validation, three CMV-associated chains were shown to be specific for CMV antigens. The study put 150 or so TCR beta chains on its list as cytomegalovirus-associated.

A multiplex PCR was run with 60 Vbeta primers and 13 Jbeta primers. The table came from immunoSEQ multiplex PCR; TCRdb's copy has only in-frame clones and leaves some out. Seen here are about 140,000 clones, around three quarters observed once, and the top ten hold about 4.4%. All donors participated as healthy donors of bone marrow. CDR1 is MGHRA and CDR2 is YSYEKL in the germline V gene. The CDR3 extends over 15 amino acids. The V gene end was trimmed by 1 base and the J gene end by 3 bases; junction bases not matched to a gene: 5. This chain uses TRBV4-1 with TRBJ2-7, with TRBD2 identical over 8 bases. Sequenced: PBMCs. This TCR was recovered from a young man in good health. Here the CDR3 reads CASSQAPAGGYEQYF. CDR3 nucleotide sequence: TGCGCCAGCAGCCAAGCCCCTGCGGGAGGCTACGAGCAGTACTTC.